Reported below is one T cell receptor beta chain. No antigen is known for it. The data are from a study of T cell responses to AZD1222 COVID-19 vaccine. The CDR3 has 13 residues. The germline V and J ends were trimmed by 2 bases and 3 bases, with 6 bases remaining between them. Germline V gives CDR1 SGHTS, CDR2 YDEGEE. The assay was immunoSEQ multiplex PCR, and TCRdb's table has in-frame clones only and misses some. Here the sample spans approximately 67,000 clones, about 83% being singletons. General study points: Samples come after the peak T cell response, not at day 14.

The source was peripheral blood, collected 28 days after the second AZD1222 dose. The TCR was taken from an adult who received the AZD1222 COVID-19 vaccine. The chain employs TRBV5-8 and TRBJ1-5; no firm D call. The CDR3 reads CASSFGINQPQHF. The CDR3 DNA reads as TGTGCCAGCAGCTTCGGGATCAATCAGCCCCAGCATTTT.